Described below is a single TCR beta chain sequence and its context. Trimming removed 3 bases from V and 0 bases from J, with 8 bases in between. Germline-derived CDR1 and CDR2 are SGHTA and FQGNSA. The CDR3 runs to 15 residues. Enrollment of patients from Seattle took place during active infection, with longitudinal follow-up. The data are from a study of blood T cell repertoires in COVID-19. Whole-study context: Samples of COVID-19 (acute and convalescent) were obtained from the United States, Italy and Spain. Sample material is recorded as cDNA or gDNA derived from T cells, B-cell-depleted T cells, or PBMCs.

In the original workflow: Amplified reference gene primers provided the basis for estimating nucleated cell counts. TCRdb's table, derived via immunoSEQ multiplex PCR, lists solely in-frame clones and lacks some. The DNA gave D and trimming, while V, J and clone size come from that table. In the table there are 400,000 or so clones, about 91% of which are singletons. Sequencing was carried out using peripheral blood. The source is a woman in her 40s with COVID-19, enrolled during active disease. The rearrangement links TRBV7-2 to TRBJ2-2, with a possible D match to TRBD1 (5 bases). The CDR3 nucleotides read TGTGCCAGCAGCTTTCAGGGTTCGAACACCGGGGAGCTGTTTTTT. This gives the protein CASSFQGSNTGELFF.